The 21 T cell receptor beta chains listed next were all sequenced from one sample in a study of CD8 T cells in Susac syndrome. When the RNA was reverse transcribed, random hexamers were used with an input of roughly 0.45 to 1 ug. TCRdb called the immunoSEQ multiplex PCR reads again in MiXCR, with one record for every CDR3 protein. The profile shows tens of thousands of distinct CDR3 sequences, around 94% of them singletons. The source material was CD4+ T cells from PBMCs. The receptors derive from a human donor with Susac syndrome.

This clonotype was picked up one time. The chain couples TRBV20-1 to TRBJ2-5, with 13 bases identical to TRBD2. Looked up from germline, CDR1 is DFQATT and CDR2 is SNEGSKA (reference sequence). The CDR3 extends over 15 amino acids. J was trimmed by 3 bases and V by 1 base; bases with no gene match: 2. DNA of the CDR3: TGCAGTGCTAGAGGCGGGACTAGCGGGGAAGAGACCCAGTACTTC. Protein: CSARGGTSGEETQYF.

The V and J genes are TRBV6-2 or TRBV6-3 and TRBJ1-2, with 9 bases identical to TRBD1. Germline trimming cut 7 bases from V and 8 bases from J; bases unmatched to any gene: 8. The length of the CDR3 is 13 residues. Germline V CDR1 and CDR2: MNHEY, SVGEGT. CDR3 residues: CASTNGQGRGYTF. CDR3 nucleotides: TGTGCCAGCACCAACGGACAGGGGAGAGGCTACACCTTC.

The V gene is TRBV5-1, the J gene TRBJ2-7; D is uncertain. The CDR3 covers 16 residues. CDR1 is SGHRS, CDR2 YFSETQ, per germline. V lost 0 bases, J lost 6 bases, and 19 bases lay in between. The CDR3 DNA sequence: TGCGCCAGCAGCTTGGATTATCGAGTCGCGACGGGCGAGCAGTACTTC. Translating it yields CASSLDYRVATGEQYF. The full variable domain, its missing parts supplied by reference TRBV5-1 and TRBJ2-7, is KAGVTQTPRYLIKTRGQQVTLSCSPISGHRSVSWYQQTPGQGLQFLFEYFSETQRNKGNFPGRFSGRQFSNSRSEMNVSTLELGDSALYLCASSLDYRVATGEQYFGPGTRLTVT.

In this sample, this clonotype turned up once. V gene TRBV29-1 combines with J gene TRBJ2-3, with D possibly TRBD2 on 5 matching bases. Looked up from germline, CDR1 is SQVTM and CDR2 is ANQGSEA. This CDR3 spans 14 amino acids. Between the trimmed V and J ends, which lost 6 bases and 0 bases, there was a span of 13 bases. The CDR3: CSVDLETSTDTQYF. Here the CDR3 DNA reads TGCAGCGTGGACTTAGAAACTAGCACAGATACGCAGTATTTT.

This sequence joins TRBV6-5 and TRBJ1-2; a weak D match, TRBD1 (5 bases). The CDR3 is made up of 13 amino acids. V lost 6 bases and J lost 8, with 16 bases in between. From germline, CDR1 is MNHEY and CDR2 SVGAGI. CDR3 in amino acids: CASRFDSAKGYTF. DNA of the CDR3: TGTGCCAGCAGATTCGACAGTGCAAAAGGCTACACCTTC.

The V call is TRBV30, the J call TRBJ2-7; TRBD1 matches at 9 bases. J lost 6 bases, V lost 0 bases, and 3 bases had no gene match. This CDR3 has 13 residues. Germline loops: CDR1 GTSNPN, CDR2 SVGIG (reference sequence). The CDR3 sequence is CAWSVYRGREQYF. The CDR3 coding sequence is TGTGCCTGGAGTGTATACAGGGGGCGCGAGCAGTACTTC.

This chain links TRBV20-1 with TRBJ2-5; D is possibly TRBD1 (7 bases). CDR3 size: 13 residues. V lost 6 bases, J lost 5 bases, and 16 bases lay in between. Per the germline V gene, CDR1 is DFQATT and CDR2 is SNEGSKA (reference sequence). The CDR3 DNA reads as TGCAGTGCCGTACCCCAGGGGGGTGAGACCCAGTACTTC. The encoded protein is CSAVPQGGETQYF.

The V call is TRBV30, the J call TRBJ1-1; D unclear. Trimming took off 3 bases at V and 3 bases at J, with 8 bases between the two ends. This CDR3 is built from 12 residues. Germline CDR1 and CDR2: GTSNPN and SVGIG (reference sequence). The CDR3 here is CAWRGRDTEAFF. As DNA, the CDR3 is TGTGCCTGGAGAGGACGGGACACTGAAGCTTTCTTT.

CDR3 sequence reads: CASSLETGQPQHF. The CDR3 DNA reads TGTGCCAGCAGCTTAGAAACGGGTCAGCCCCAGCATTTT. The chain couples TRBV7-9 to TRBJ1-5; D is undetermined. Germline V CDR1 and CDR2: SEHNR, FQNEAQ (reference sequence). CDR3 length: 13 amino acids. Trimming took 1 base from V and 6 from J, leaving 7 bases between them.

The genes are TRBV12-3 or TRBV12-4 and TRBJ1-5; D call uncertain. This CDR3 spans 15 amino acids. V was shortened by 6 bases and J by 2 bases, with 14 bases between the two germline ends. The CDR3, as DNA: TGTGCCAGCAGGTCCACCGGGGTGGGCAATCAGCCCCAGCATTTT. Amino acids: CASRSTGVGNQPQHF.

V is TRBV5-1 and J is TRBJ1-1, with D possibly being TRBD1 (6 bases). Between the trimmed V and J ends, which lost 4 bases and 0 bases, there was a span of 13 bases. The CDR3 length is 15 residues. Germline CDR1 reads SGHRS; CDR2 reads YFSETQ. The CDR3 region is CASSPEGGLNTEAFF. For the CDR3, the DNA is TGCGCCAGCAGCCCGGAAGGGGGTCTGAACACTGAAGCTTTCTTT.

The chain's CDR3 is CASRRGASTDTQYF. For the CDR3, the DNA is TGTGCCAGCAGGAGGGGCGCCAGCACAGATACGCAGTATTTT. V is TRBV28 and J is TRBJ2-3; D possibly uses TRBD1 or TRBD2 (5 bases each). The germline V and J ends were trimmed by 6 bases and 0 bases, with 10 bases remaining between them. There are 14 residues in the CDR3. Germline CDR1 MDHEN, CDR2 SYDVKM.

The CDR3 protein is CASSVNDRDGEAFF. DNA for the CDR3: TGTGCCAGTAGCGTCAACGACCGCGACGGTGAAGCTTTCTTT. J is TRBJ1-1 and V is TRBV19; no clear D. Looked up from germline, CDR1 is LNHDA and CDR2 is SQIVND (reference sequence). The CDR3 consists of 14 residues. V lost 6 bases to trimming and J lost 7 bases, with 18 bases between them.

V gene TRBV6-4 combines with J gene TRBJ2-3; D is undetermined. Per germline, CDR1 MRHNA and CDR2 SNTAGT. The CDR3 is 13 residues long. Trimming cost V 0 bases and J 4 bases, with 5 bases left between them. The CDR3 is CASSDSGSDTQYF. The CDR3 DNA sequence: TGTGCCAGCAGTGACTCTGGCTCAGATACGCAGTATTTT.

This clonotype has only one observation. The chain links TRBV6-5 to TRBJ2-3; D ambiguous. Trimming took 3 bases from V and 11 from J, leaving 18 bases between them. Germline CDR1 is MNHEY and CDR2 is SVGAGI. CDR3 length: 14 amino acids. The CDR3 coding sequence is TGTGCCAGCAGTTATTCGACCGCTGAGTGGGAGCAGTATTTT. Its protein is CASSYSTAEWEQYF.

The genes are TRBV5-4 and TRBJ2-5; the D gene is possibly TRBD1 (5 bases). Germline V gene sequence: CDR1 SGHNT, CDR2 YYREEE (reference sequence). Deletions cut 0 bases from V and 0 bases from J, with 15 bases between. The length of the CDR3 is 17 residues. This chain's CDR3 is CASSLDRQRAYQETQYF. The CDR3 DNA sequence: TGTGCCAGCAGCTTGGACAGGCAAAGGGCCTACCAAGAGACCCAGTACTTC. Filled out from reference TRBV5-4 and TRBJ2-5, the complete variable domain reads ETGVTQSPTHLIKTRGQQVTLRCSSQSGHNTVSWYQQALGQGPQFIFQYYREEENGRGNFPPRFSGLQFPNYSSELNVNALELDDSALYLCASSLDRQRAYQETQYFGPGTRLLVL.

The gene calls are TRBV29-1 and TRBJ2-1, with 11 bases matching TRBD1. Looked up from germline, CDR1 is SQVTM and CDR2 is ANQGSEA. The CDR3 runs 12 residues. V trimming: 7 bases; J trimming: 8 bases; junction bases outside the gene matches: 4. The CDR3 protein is CSGRTGGHEQFF. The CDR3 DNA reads TGCAGCGGCAGGACAGGGGGCCATGAGCAGTTCTTC.

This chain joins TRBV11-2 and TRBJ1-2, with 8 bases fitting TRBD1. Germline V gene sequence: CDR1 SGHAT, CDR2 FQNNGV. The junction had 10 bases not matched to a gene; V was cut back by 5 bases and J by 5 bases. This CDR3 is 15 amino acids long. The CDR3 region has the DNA TGTGCCAGCAGCCCTCCAGGGGGCGTTTATTATGGCTACACCTTC. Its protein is CASSPPGGVYYGYTF.

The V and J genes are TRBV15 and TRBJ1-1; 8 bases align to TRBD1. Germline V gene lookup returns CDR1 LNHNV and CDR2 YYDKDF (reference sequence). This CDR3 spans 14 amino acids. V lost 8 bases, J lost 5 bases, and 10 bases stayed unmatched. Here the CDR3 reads CATGIYRGTTEAFF. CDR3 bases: TGTGCCACCGGGATTTACAGGGGGACGACTGAAGCTTTCTTT.

The CDR3 region is CASSLRTNYEQYF. The CDR3 coding sequence is TGTGCCAGCAGTTTAAGGACTAACTACGAGCAGTACTTC. The V and J genes are TRBV28 and TRBJ2-7, with a tentative D call TRBD2 (6 bases). The CDR3 sequence is 13 residues long. V lost 2 bases and J 3 bases, leaving 8 bases between the germline ends. CDR1 and CDR2 from the germline V gene are MDHEN and SYDVKM.

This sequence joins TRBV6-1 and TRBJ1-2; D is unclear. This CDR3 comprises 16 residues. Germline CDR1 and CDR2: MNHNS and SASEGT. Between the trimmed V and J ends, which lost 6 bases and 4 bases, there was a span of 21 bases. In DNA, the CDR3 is TGTGCCAGCAGCGAGGGTCTGAGGATAAAAGGCTATGGCTACACCTTC. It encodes CASSEGLRIKGYGYTF.